The entry below describes one T cell receptor beta chain. This entry is derived from a study of blood T cell repertoires in COVID-19. About the study: Collection of acute and convalescent COVID-19 samples took place in the United States, Italy and Spain. From T cells, B-cell-depleted T cells, or PBMCs came the material, which was cDNA or gDNA.

As originally analysed: It was from reference gene primer amplification that nucleated cell counts were estimated. TCRdb's table, derived via immunoSEQ multiplex PCR, lists solely in-frame clones and lacks some. V and J calls and clone size come straight from that table; D and trimming were deduced from the DNA. The data show under 200,000 clones, more than 80% seen once. The V end lost 5 bases, the J end lost 5 bases, and 15 bases lay between the germline ends. Germline V lookup: CDR1 MNHEY, CDR2 SMNVEV (reference sequence). This CDR3 is 14 amino acids long. This TCR was sampled from a man aged 50 to 60 with acute or convalescent COVID-19. The sequenced material came from peripheral blood. This chain joins TRBV27 and TRBJ1-2, with D hard to call. CDR3 amino acids: CASSPAQVGYGYTF. CDR3 bases: TGTGCCAGCAGTCCAGCCCAGGTTGGGTATGGCTACACCTTC.